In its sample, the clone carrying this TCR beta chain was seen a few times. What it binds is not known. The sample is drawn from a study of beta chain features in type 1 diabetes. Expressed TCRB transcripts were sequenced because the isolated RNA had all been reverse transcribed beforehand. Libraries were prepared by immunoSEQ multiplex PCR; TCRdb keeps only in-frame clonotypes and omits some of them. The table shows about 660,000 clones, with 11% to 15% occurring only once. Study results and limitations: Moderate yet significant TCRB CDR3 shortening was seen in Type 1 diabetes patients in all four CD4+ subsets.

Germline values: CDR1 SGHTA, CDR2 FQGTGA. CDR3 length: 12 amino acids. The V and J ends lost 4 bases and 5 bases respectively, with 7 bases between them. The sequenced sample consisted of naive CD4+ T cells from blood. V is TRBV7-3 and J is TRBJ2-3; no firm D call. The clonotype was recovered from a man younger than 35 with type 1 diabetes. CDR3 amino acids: CASSYGRDTQYF. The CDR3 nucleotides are TGTGCCAGCAGCTACGGACGAGATACGCAGTATTTT.